The 8 T cell receptor beta chains presented below share a single source sample, sequenced in a study of identifying expanded T cells in peripheral blood. TCRdb's copy holds only in-frame clones and misses some; the assay was immunoSEQ multiplex PCR. The profile shows 70,000 to 100,000 clones, 88% of them singletons. The sequencing sample was made of blood. The receptors were gathered from a person between 18 and 75 years old in good health.

This chain links TRBV5-1 with TRBJ2-5; the match to TRBD1 covers 9 bases. The CDR3 totals 13 residues. The germline V gene has CDR1 SGHRS and CDR2 YFSETQ. Trimming took 6 bases from V and 5 from J; bases not matched to a gene: 5. The CDR3 coding sequence is TGCGCCAGCAAACAGGGGGCGCGGGAGACCCAGTACTTC. This codes for CASKQGARETQYF.

The rearrangement links TRBV5-5 to TRBJ2-1; possibly TRBD1 for D (8 bases). Germline V gene sequence: CDR1 SGHKS, CDR2 YYEKEE (reference sequence). Trimming stripped 3 bases from V and 9 bases from J, with 16 bases between. This CDR3 contains 14 residues. CDR3 nucleotides: TGTGCCAGCAGCTCCCCGGACAGGGAGGGTGAGCAGTTCTTC. It is translated as CASSSPDREGEQFF. Combining the CDR3 with reference TRBV5-5 and TRBJ2-1 gives the whole variable domain DAGVTQSPTHLIKTRGQQVTLRCSPISGHKSVSWYQQVLGQGPQFIFQYYEKEERGRGNFPDRFSARQFPNYSSELNVNALLLGDSALYLCASSSPDREGEQFFGPGTRLTVL.

The rearrangement links TRBV7-8 to TRBJ1-2; 11 bases agree with TRBD1. The CDR3 is 17 residues long. The germline V gene has CDR1 SGHVS and CDR2 FQNEAQ. The J segment lost 4 bases and the V segment lost 5 bases, leaving 12 bases of the junction unmatched. This CDR3 is CASSPRTGGPASYGYTF. CDR3 bases: TGTGCCAGCAGCCCCCGGACAGGGGGCCCTGCCTCCTATGGCTACACCTTC.

The chain is built from TRBV5-4 and TRBJ2-7; the D gene is possibly TRBD1 (5 bases). V dropped 0 bases and J dropped 0 bases, with 13 bases sitting between them. CDR3 length: 16 amino acids. Germline CDR1 SGHNT, CDR2 YYREEE (reference sequence). In nucleotides, the CDR3 is TGTGCCAGCAGCTTGGGTTGGACACCAAGCTCCTACGAGCAGTACTTC. Protein product: CASSLGWTPSSYEQYF.

The gene calls are TRBV4-3 and TRBJ2-3; TRBD1 matches 8 bases. Losses at the gene ends were 6 bases for V and 2 bases for J; bases not matched to a gene: 7. From germline, CDR1 is LGHNA and CDR2 YSLEER. The CDR3 is 15 amino acids. This CDR3 is CASRARTGTTDTQYF. The CDR3 nucleotides read TGCGCCAGCAGGGCTCGGACAGGGACCACAGATACGCAGTATTTT.

This chain joins TRBV10-3 and TRBJ1-5; D not certain. Trimming removed 6 bases from V and 7 bases from J, with 10 bases in between. CDR1 is ENHRY and CDR2 is SYGVKD in the germline V gene. The CDR3 runs 12 residues. Here the CDR3 DNA reads TGTGCCATCAGCCGCGAAGGGCAGCCCCAGCATTTT. This encodes CAISREGQPQHF.

This clone has just one count. The J gene is TRBJ2-2, the V gene TRBV6-1, with D possibly TRBD1 on 6 matching bases. Deletions cut 10 bases from V and 0 bases from J, with 15 bases between. CDR3 length equals 15 residues. Germline V gene lookup returns CDR1 MNHNS and CDR2 SASEGT. Here the CDR3 DNA reads TGTGCCACCGTTACAGGGAATGCGAACACCGGGGAGCTGTTTTTT. It encodes CATVTGNANTGELFF.

DNA for the CDR3: TGTGCCAGCAGCCTACAGGGTAACACCGGGGAGCTGTTTTTT. Translation gives CASSLQGNTGELFF. This chain connects TRBV7-7 to TRBJ2-2; maybe TRBD1 (6 bases). Germline lookup yields CDR1 SSHAT and CDR2 FNYEAQ (reference sequence). CDR3 size: 14 residues. V was shortened by 5 bases and J by 2 bases, with 9 bases between the two germline ends. Variable domain in full (rest from reference TRBV7-7 and TRBJ2-2): GAGVSQSPRYKVTKRGQDVTLRCDPISSHATLYWYQQALGQGPEFLTYFNYEAQPDKSGLPSDRFSAERPEGSISTLTIQRTEQRDSAMYRCASSLQGNTGELFFGEGSRLTVL.